These 5 T cell receptor beta chains were all obtained from the same sample, sequenced in a study of T cells in Graves' hyperthyroidism and ophthalmopathy. There were TCR beta CDR3 regions amplified from RNA transcripts. A first-round RT-PCR of the TCR CDR3 used the HTBI primer set. MiXCR, applied by TCRdb to the multiplex PCR reads, yields one record per CDR3 protein. The sample holds some 180,000 distinct CDR3 sequences, about 17% seen once. The specimen was blood. The receptors come from a woman aged 45 to 65 with Graves' hyperthyroidism.

The table lists this clonotype with many counts. The chain employs TRBV20-1 and TRBJ2-5; unclear D gene. Germline CDR1 reads DFQATT; CDR2 reads SNEGSKA (reference sequence). CDR3 length: 15 amino acids. Trimming removed 1 base at V and 0 bases at J, with 12 bases between. CDR3 sequence: CSARVIGSNQETQYF. CDR3 DNA sequence: TGCAGTGCTAGAGTCATAGGCTCCAACCAAGAGACCCAGTACTTC.

The chain carries TRBV5-6 and TRBJ2-2; TRBD1 matches at 9 bases. CDR3 length equals 17 residues. Germline values: CDR1 SGHDT, CDR2 YYEEEE. V lost 4 bases to trimming and J lost 6 bases; unmatched junction nucleotides: 13. In DNA form, the CDR3 reads TGTGCCAGCAGCCCCCGGGACAGGGCTGGGTTAGCCGGGGAGCTGTTTTTT. The encoded protein is CASSPRDRAGLAGELFF.

This clonotype was counted at least ten times. V gene TRBV11-2 combines with J gene TRBJ2-3; TRBD2 aligns across 10 bases. This CDR3 region has 16 residues. With V trimmed by 0 bases and J by 1 base, 1 base remained unmatched. From germline, CDR1 is SGHAT and CDR2 FQNNGV. In DNA, the CDR3 is TGTGCCAGCAGCTTAGAAGGGACTAGCGGCACAGATACGCAGTATTTT. As protein: CASSLEGTSGTDTQYF.

This clonotype was seen ten or more times. The V call is TRBV15, the J call TRBJ2-7, with TRBD2 matching over 8 bases. Looked up from germline, CDR1 is LNHNV and CDR2 is YYDKDF (reference sequence). Losses at the gene ends were 6 bases for V and 7 bases for J; bases not matched to a gene: 8. The CDR3 spans 13 residues. In DNA form, the CDR3 reads TGTGCCACCAGGGAAGCGGGAGTGAGGGAGCAGTACTTC. It is translated as CATREAGVREQYF.

A few counts support this clonotype. The chain couples TRBV12-3 or TRBV12-4 to TRBJ1-4; possible D gene TRBD1, 6 bases. CDR3 size: 15 residues. V gave up 3 bases and J gave up 4 bases, with 12 bases separating them. The CDR3 loop is CASSFRGRYNEKLFF. CDR3 bases: TGTGCCAGCAGTTTCCGGGGGCGATATAATGAAAAACTGTTTTTT.